The rows below give T cell receptor beta chains drawn from one sample of a study of T cell responses to AZD1222 COVID-19 vaccine. Assay: immunoSEQ multiplex PCR; the TCRdb copy retains only in-frame clones and omits some. The table lists about 110,000 clones, roughly nine tenths of them singletons. Here the sequenced sample was peripheral blood, taken on day 0 of AZD1222 vaccination. The source is an adult in good health. Both conserved end residues are part of each CDR3. The D gene is left open where the match is weak. Where a row states a size, it is once, few, many or the class of an expanded clone; other rows omit it.

>16|TRBV3-1/TRBV3-2|TRBJ2-2|TRBD2|-
CASSLSGRAETGELFF
TGTGCCAGCAGCCTTAGCGGGAGGGCCGAGACCGGGGAGCTGTTTTTT
>20|TRBV27|TRBJ1-1|-|-
CASSLTPGWGTTRLNTEAFF
TGTGCCAGCAGTTTAACCCCGGGTTGGGGGACCACCCGCTTGAACACTGAAGCTTTCTTT
>11|TRBV2|TRBJ1-2|-|-
CASSQAYGYTF
TGTGCCAGCAGTCAGGCCTATGGCTACACCTTC
>13|TRBV12-3/TRBV12-4|TRBJ1-5|-|-
CASSLTQGAPQHF
TGTGCCAGCAGTTTAACGCAGGGAGCGCCCCAGCATTTT
>14|TRBV13|TRBJ1-4|TRBD1|-
CASSFRTGNEKLFF
TGTGCCAGCAGCTTCCGGACAGGGAATGAAAAACTGTTTTTT
>13|TRBV6-5|TRBJ2-5|-|-
CASSSTGQETQYF
TGTGCCAGCAGCTCGACTGGACAAGAGACCCAGTACTTC
>14|TRBV2|TRBJ1-5|-|-
CASSGLRNNQPQHF
TGTGCCAGCAGTGGTCTGAGAAACAATCAGCCCCAGCATTTT
>14|TRBV3-1/TRBV3-2|TRBJ1-1|-|once
CASSQTPGNTEAFF
TGTGCCAGCAGCCAGACGCCAGGGAACACTGAAGCTTTCTTT
>15|TRBV7-8|TRBJ1-5|TRBD1|-
CASSQGQVSNQPQHF
TGTGCCAGCAGTCAGGGACAGGTTAGCAATCAGCCCCAGCATTTT
>15|TRBV4-1|TRBJ1-2|-|-
CASSQVPDSNYGYTF
TGCGCCAGCAGCCAGGTGCCAGATTCTAACTATGGCTACACCTTC
>16|TRBV5-1|TRBJ2-6|-|-
CASRQEVASGANVLTF
TGCGCCAGCAGACAAGAGGTGGCCTCCGGGGCCAACGTCCTGACTTTC
>15|TRBV25-1|TRBJ2-5|-|-
CASSEYRGFQETQYF
TGTGCCAGCAGTGAATATAGGGGTTTCCAAGAGACCCAGTACTTC
>14|TRBV19|TRBJ2-1|TRBD2|few
CASSPSGSRDEQFF
TGTGCCAGTAGTCCTAGCGGGAGCCGGGATGAGCAGTTCTTC
>17|TRBV9|TRBJ2-2|-|-
CASSVALLSPYRGELFF
TGTGCCAGCAGCGTAGCTTTACTAAGCCCGTATCGAGGGGAGCTGTTTTTT
>14|TRBV5-4|TRBJ1-6|-|-
CASSLDQENSPLHF
TGTGCCAGCAGCTTGGATCAGGAAAATTCACCCCTCCACTTT
>14|TRBV6-4|TRBJ2-3|TRBD2|-
CASSPRPLAGVWYF
TGTGCCAGCAGCCCACGCCCGCTAGCGGGAGTCTGGTATTTT
>12|TRBV4-1|TRBJ1-1|-|few
CASSTGHTEAFF
TGCGCCAGCAGTACAGGGCACACTGAAGCTTTCTTT
>15|TRBV28|TRBJ1-4|-|-
CASSSSGAYNEKLFF
TGTGCCAGCAGTTCCTCCGGGGCTTATAATGAAAAACTGTTTTTT
>14|TRBV28|TRBJ1-5|-|-
CASRDPIDHQPQHF
TGTGCCAGCAGGGACCCCATAGACCATCAGCCCCAGCATTTT
>14|TRBV5-1|TRBJ1-5|-|-
CASSLDGVGQPQHF
TGCGCCAGCAGCTTGGACGGGGTCGGTCAGCCCCAGCATTTT
>12|TRBV14|TRBJ1-2|-|-
CASSPNRYGYTF
TGTGCCAGCAGCCCCAACCGCTATGGCTACACCTTC
>13|TRBV12-3/TRBV12-4|TRBJ1-1|-|-
CASSFRVDTEAFF
TGTGCCAGCAGTTTTAGGGTGGACACTGAAGCTTTCTTT
>12|TRBV18|TRBJ2-3|-|-
CASSPSTDTQYF
TGTGCCAGCTCACCTAGCACAGATACGCAGTATTTT
>11|TRBV6-5|TRBJ1-1|-|-
CAARSNTEAFF
TGTGCCGCAAGGTCGAACACTGAAGCTTTCTTT
>13|TRBV11-2|TRBJ1-1|-|-
CASRSSGSTEAFF
TGTGCCAGCAGATCATCAGGGAGCACTGAAGCTTTCTTT
>15|TRBV27|TRBJ2-1|TRBD2|-
CASSVTSGSYNEQFF
TGTGCCAGCAGTGTTACTAGCGGGAGTTACAATGAGCAGTTCTTC
>15|TRBV5-4|TRBJ1-1|-|-
CASSSPTGGDTEAFF
TGTGCCAGCAGCTCCCCGACAGGCGGGGACACTGAAGCTTTCTTT
>12|TRBV6-5|TRBJ1-1|TRBD1|few
CASSHGTVEAFF
TGTGCCAGCAGTCATGGGACAGTTGAAGCTTTCTTT
>17|TRBV5-1|TRBJ2-3|TRBD1|-
CASSLAGQGYSTDTQYF
TGCGCCAGCAGCTTGGCGGGACAGGGGTATAGCACAGATACGCAGTATTTT
>16|TRBV6-5|TRBJ1-5|TRBD1|few
CASSYSGGAGGQPQHF
TGTGCCAGCAGTTACTCTGGGGGGGCAGGGGGTCAGCCCCAGCATTTT
>12|TRBV19|TRBJ2-1|-|once
CASSMIGLEQFF
TGTGCCAGTAGTATGATTGGCTTGGAGCAGTTCTTC
>11|TRBV6-5|TRBJ1-2|-|-
CASRRFYGYTF
TGTGCCAGCAGACGGTTCTATGGCTACACCTTC
>15|TRBV9|TRBJ1-5|-|-
CASSEGTTGNQPQHF
TGTGCCAGCAGCGAGGGTACTACGGGCAATCAGCCCCAGCATTTT
>14|TRBV5-1|TRBJ1-4|TRBD1|-
CASGRTGENEKLFF
TGCGCCAGCGGCCGGACAGGGGAGAATGAAAAACTGTTTTTT
>11|TRBV7-8|TRBJ2-1|-|once
CASSPYNEQFF
TGTGCCAGCAGCCCATACAATGAGCAGTTCTTC
>15|TRBV3-1/TRBV3-2|TRBJ2-2|-|once
CASSPTFTITGELFF
TGTGCCAGCAGCCCGACCTTTACCATCACCGGGGAGCTGTTTTTT
>16|TRBV3-1/TRBV3-2|TRBJ2-1|TRBD2|-
CASSQDLGRAGNEQFF
TGTGCCAGCAGCCAAGATCTCGGGAGGGCCGGGAATGAGCAGTTCTTC
>14|TRBV30|TRBJ2-3|TRBD2|-
CAWSVVGGTDTQYF
TGTGCCTGGAGTGTAGTCGGGGGGACAGATACGCAGTATTTT
>14|TRBV28|TRBJ2-7|TRBD2|few
CASSDPGRKNEQYF
TGTGCCAGCAGCGACCCCGGGAGGAAGAACGAGCAGTACTTC
>14|TRBV4-1|TRBJ2-7|-|-
CASSQRLGTNEQYF
TGCGCCAGCAGCCAAAGGCTGGGGACAAACGAGCAGTACTTC
>15|TRBV7-9|TRBJ1-4|-|-
CASSPRQEPNEKLFF
TGTGCCAGCAGCCCTAGACAGGAACCTAATGAAAAACTGTTTTTT
>15|TRBV19|TRBJ1-5|-|-
CASTPRGGLGQPQHF
TGTGCCAGTACTCCCCGGGGGGGGCTCGGTCAGCCCCAGCATTTT
>14|TRBV9|TRBJ2-3|TRBD2|-
CASSGDYRTDTQYF
TGTGCCAGCAGCGGGGACTATCGCACAGATACGCAGTATTTT
>13|TRBV7-3|TRBJ1-2|-|-
CASSLTDNYGYTF
TGTGCCAGCAGCTTAACAGATAACTATGGCTACACCTTC
>15|TRBV5-6|TRBJ2-1|TRBD2|-
CASSLGLASYNEQFF
TGTGCCAGCAGCTTGGGACTAGCGAGCTACAATGAGCAGTTCTTC
>18|TRBV27|TRBJ1-1|-|-
CASSLSPGPKRWDTEAFF
TGTGCCAGCAGTTTATCTCCGGGACCTAAACGGTGGGACACTGAAGCTTTCTTT
>13|TRBV7-9|TRBJ2-2|-|once
CASSFTSSRELFF
TGTGCCAGCAGCTTTACCTCGAGTAGGGAGCTGTTTTTT
>14|TRBV2|TRBJ1-3|-|-
CASSEASSGNTIYF
TGTGCCAGCAGTGAGGCGTCGTCTGGAAACACCATATATTTT
>17|TRBV19|TRBJ1-3|-|-
CASSILAGAISGNTIYF
TGTGCCAGTAGTATCTTGGCGGGGGCCATCTCTGGAAACACCATATATTTT
>17|TRBV3-1/TRBV3-2|TRBJ2-3|TRBD2|once
CASSQGRTSGSADTQYF
TGTGCCAGCAGCCAAGGGCGGACAAGCGGGAGCGCAGATACGCAGTATTTT
>12|TRBV12-3/TRBV12-4|TRBJ2-2|-|once
CASEFESGELFF
TGTGCCAGCGAATTTGAATCCGGGGAGCTGTTTTTT
>13|TRBV4-2|TRBJ1-5|TRBD1|-
CASSRTGQPPQHF
TGTGCCAGCAGCCGCACGGGACAGCCACCCCAGCATTTT
>13|TRBV7-8|TRBJ1-1|TRBD1|-
CASSEQQGARAFF
TGTGCCAGCAGCGAACAACAGGGGGCGCGTGCTTTCTTT
>14|TRBV6-1|TRBJ1-5|-|-
CASSESQRGQPQHF
TGTGCCAGCAGTGAAAGCCAAAGGGGTCAGCCCCAGCATTTT
>14|TRBV27|TRBJ2-1|TRBD2|-
CASSSGGPYNEQFF
TGTGCCAGTTCCAGCGGGGGGCCCTACAATGAGCAGTTCTTC
>13|TRBV4-1|TRBJ1-1|-|-
CASRQGSNTEAFF
TGCGCCAGCAGGCAGGGTTCGAACACTGAAGCTTTCTTT
>15|TRBV7-9|TRBJ2-3|-|-
CASSSTQVYTDTQYF
TGTGCCAGCAGCTCCACACAGGTGTACACAGATACGCAGTATTTT